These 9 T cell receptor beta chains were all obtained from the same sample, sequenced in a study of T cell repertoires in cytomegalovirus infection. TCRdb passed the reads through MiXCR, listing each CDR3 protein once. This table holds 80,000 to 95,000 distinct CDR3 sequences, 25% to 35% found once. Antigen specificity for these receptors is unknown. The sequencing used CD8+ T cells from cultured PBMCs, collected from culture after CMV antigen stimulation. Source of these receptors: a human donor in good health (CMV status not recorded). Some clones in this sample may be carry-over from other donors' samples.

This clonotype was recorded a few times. The CDR3 coding sequence is TGTGCCAGCAGTTACCTCCCAAACACCGGGGAGCTGTTTTTT. It is translated as CASSYLPNTGELFF. This rearrangement joins TRBV6-5 to TRBJ2-2; D unclear. From germline, CDR1 is MNHEY and CDR2 SVGAGI. V was clipped by 2 bases and J by 2 bases, with 6 bases between them. The CDR3 loop spans 14 amino acids.

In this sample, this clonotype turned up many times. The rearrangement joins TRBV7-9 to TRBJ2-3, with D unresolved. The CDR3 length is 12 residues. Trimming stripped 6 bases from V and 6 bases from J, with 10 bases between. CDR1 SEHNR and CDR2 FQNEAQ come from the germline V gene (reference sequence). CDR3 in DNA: TGTGCCAGCAGTTACTACTCCGATACGCAGTATTTT. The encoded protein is CASSYYSDTQYF.

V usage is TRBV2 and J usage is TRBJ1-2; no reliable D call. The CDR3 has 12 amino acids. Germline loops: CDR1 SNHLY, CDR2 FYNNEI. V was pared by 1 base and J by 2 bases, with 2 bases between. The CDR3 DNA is TGTGCCAGCAGTGAAGACAACTATGGCTACACCTTC. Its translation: CASSEDNYGYTF. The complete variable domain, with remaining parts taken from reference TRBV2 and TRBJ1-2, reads EPEVTQTPSHQVTQMGQEVILRCVPISNHLYFYWYRQILGQKVEFLVSFYNNEISEKSEIFDDQFSVERPDGSNFTLKIRSTKLEDSAMYFCASSEDNYGYTFGSGTRLTVV.

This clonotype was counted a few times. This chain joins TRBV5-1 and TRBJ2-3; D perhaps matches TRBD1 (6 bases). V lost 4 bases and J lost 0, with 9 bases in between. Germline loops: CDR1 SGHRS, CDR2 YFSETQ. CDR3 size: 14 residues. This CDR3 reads CASSLDRSTDTQYF. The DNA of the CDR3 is TGCGCCAGCAGCCTGGACAGAAGCACAGATACGCAGTATTTT.

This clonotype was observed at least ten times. In DNA, the CDR3 is TGTGCCACCAGTGGTGTTGGGACTGAAGCTTTCTTT. It translates to CATSGVGTEAFF. The chain has TRBV24-1 and TRBJ1-1, with unresolved D. Germline CDR1 is KGHDR and CDR2 is SFDVKD. With 5 bases removed from V and 5 bases from J, the gap between germline ends came to 8 bases. This CDR3 has 12 amino acids.

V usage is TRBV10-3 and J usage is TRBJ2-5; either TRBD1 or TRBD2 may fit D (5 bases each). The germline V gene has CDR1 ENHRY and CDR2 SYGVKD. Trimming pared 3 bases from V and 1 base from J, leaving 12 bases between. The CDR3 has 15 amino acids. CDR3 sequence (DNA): TGTGCCATCAGTGACAGGGAGAAGGTCCAAGAGACCCAGTACTTC. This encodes CAISDREKVQETQYF.

CDR3 in DNA: TGTGCCAGCAGTTACCCCGACAGAGAAGCTTTCTTT. Amino acids: CASSYPDREAFF. The chain couples TRBV6-6 to TRBJ1-1; a possible D gene is TRBD1 (5 bases). Germline CDR1 reads MNHNY; CDR2 reads SVGAGI (reference sequence). The CDR3 runs to 12 residues. The germline V and J ends were trimmed by 2 bases and 8 bases, with 9 bases remaining between them.

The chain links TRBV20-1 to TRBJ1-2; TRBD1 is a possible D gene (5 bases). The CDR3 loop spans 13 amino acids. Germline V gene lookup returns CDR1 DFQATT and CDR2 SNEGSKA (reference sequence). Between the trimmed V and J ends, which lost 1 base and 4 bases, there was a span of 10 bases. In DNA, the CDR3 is TGCAGTGCTAGAGTTGGGGGGACCTATGGCTACACCTTC. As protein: CSARVGGTYGYTF.

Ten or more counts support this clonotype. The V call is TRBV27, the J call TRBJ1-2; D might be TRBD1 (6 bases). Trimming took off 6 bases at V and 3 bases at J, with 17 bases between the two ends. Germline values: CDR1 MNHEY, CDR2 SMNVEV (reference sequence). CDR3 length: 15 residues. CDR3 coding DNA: TGTGCCAGCAGCCAAGGGGGTGTAAGGGACTATGGCTACACCTTC. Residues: CASSQGGVRDYGYTF.